This T cell receptor (beta chain) was identified during a study of neurological immune-mediated disorders. This clonotype was counted many times. What it binds is not known. Each CDR3 protein is one row after TCRdb ran MiXCR on the 5' RACE reads. This sample yields tens of thousands of distinct CDR3 sequences, of which about 6.9% are seen a single time; 0.45% to 0.6% belongs to the top ten. The CDR3 has 16 amino acids. CDR1 and CDR2 from the germline V gene are SGHTA and FQGNSA. The junction had 12 bases not matched to a gene; V was cut back by 5 bases and J by 5 bases. General study findings and limits: HTLV-1-associated myelopathy showed the most TCR clonal expansion; multiple sclerosis the least, below healthy controls.

The sequence was collected from a woman aged 40 to 50 in good health. This rearrangement joins TRBV7-2 to TRBJ2-5, with TRBD1 identical over 9 bases. The sample taken for sequencing was CD4+ T cells from blood. Written as DNA, the CDR3 is TGTGCCAGCAGCATACCGACAGGGGGACTTCATGAGACCCAGTACTTC. It codes for CASSIPTGGLHETQYF.